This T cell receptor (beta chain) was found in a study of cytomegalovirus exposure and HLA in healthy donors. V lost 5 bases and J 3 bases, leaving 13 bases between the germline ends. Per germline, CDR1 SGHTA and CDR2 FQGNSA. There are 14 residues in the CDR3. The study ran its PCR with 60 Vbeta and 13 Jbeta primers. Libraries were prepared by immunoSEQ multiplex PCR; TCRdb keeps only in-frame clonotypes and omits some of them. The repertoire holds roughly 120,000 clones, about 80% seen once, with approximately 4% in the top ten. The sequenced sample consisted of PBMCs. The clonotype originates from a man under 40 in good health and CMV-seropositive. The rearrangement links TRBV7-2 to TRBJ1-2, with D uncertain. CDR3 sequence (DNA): TGTGCCAGCAGCCCTCCGTGGGCACACTATGGCTACACCTTC. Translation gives CASSPPWAHYGYTF.